This section outlines one TCR beta chain sequence together with its context. Nashville, Tennessee was home to all donors, each a Caucasian adult. This specimen comes from a study of shared clonotypes between healthy human individuals. In the study overall: CD4 naive cells filled three plates per donor, CD4 memory three, CD8 naive two and CD8 memory one.

Germline V lookup: CDR1 KGHSH, CDR2 LQKENI. The CDR3 is 16 amino acids. Trimming took 3 bases from V and 2 from J; bases not matched to a gene: 6. Here immunoSEQ multiplex PCR was the method, and the copy in TCRdb shows in-frame clones only, minus some. This table holds over 850,000 clones, about 84% found once. The V call is TRBV18, the J call TRBJ2-7; the match to TRBD1 covers 11 bases. The sequenced sample was memory CD4+ T cells from PBMCs. Subset defined: CD45RA-negative fraction. This clonotype originated in a man aged 18 to 35 in good health. Some clones in this sample may be carry-over from other donors' samples. CDR3 protein: CASSPGQGGTAYEQYF. The CDR3 bases are TGTGCCAGCTCACCGGGACAGGGGGGTACTGCCTACGAGCAGTACTTC.